Shown below are 8 T cell receptor beta chains from a single sample sequenced in a study of blood T cell repertoires in COVID-19. Here immunoSEQ multiplex PCR was the method, and the copy in TCRdb shows in-frame clones only, minus some. The sample shows approximately 68,000 clones, approximately 84% of them seen only once. Sequenced input: peripheral blood. The receptors stem from a man between 65 and 85 years old with active or convalescent COVID-19.

In its sample, this clone was seen a few times. The chain joins TRBV9 to TRBJ2-7; D remains unclear. Trimming took 4 bases from V and 3 from J, leaving 8 bases between them. Germline V gene lookup returns CDR1 SGDLS and CDR2 YYNGEE. This CDR3 has 12 residues. The CDR3 DNA sequence: TGTGCCAGCAGCAACTCAAACTACGAGCAGTACTTC. This encodes CASSNSNYEQYF.

J is TRBJ2-7 and V is TRBV5-1, with 13 positions matching TRBD2. The CDR3 has 17 residues. Germline CDR1 and CDR2: SGHRS and YFSETQ. J was trimmed by 6 bases and V by 3 bases; bases with no gene match: 12. CDR3 sequence: CASSSGGLAGLSREQYF. CDR3 bases: TGCGCCAGCAGCTCAGGGGGACTAGCGGGACTATCACGCGAGCAGTACTTC.

V usage is TRBV28 and J usage is TRBJ1-2, with D perhaps matching TRBD1 (5 bases). Germline-derived CDR1 and CDR2 are MDHEN and SYDVKM. Trimming shortened V by 3 bases and J by 4 bases, and 12 bases separated the two germline ends. This CDR3 spans 14 amino acids. In nucleotides, the CDR3 is TGTGCCAGCAGTTTGCCGGACAAGTCCTATGGCTACACCTTC. It specifies CASSLPDKSYGYTF.

The chain joins TRBV12-5 to TRBJ2-2; TRBD2 matches at 10 bases. This CDR3 has 15 residues. Trimming removed 4 bases from V and 5 bases from J; junction bases left unmatched: 4. Germline CDR1 LGHNT, CDR2 FRNRAP. The CDR3 here is CASGSAGGRTGELFF. The CDR3, as DNA: TGTGCTAGTGGTTCAGCGGGAGGGCGGACCGGGGAGCTGTTTTTT.

V gene TRBV7-9 combines with J gene TRBJ1-2; TRBD1 matches 7 bases. The germline V gene has CDR1 SEHNR and CDR2 FQNEAQ (reference sequence). The CDR3 contains 16 residues. Trimming took 2 bases from V and 7 from J; bases not matched to a gene: 13. The CDR3: CASSLSIGGGVAGYTF. CDR3 nucleotide sequence: TGTGCCAGCAGCTTATCGATAGGGGGCGGCGTAGCTGGCTACACCTTC.

V is TRBV15 and J is TRBJ1-5, with no clear D. Germline-derived CDR1 and CDR2 are LNHNV and YYDKDF (reference sequence). CDR3 length equals 13 residues. Trimming cost V 4 bases and J 5 bases, with 9 bases left between them. The CDR3 nucleotides read TGTGCCACCAGCATAGAGGGAGATCAGCCCCAGCATTTT. Its protein is CATSIEGDQPQHF.

This chain uses TRBV30 with TRBJ2-7; tentatively, D is TRBD1 (6 bases). From germline, CDR1 is GTSNPN and CDR2 SVGIG (reference sequence). CDR3 length: 12 residues. V was pared by 2 bases and J by 4 bases, with 9 bases between. In DNA form, the CDR3 reads TGTGCCTGGAGTAAGGGGGATTACGAGCAGTACTTC. It specifies CAWSKGDYEQYF. The complete variable domain, with remaining parts taken from reference TRBV30 and TRBJ2-7, reads SQTIHQWPATLVQPVGSPLSLECTVEGTSNPNLYWYRQAAGRGLQLLFYSVGIGQISSEVPQNLSASRPQDRQFILSSKKLLLSDSGFYLCAWSKGDYEQYFGPGTRLTVT.

The chain employs TRBV5-1 and TRBJ2-3; TRBD2 agrees at 11 bases. Germline V gene lookup returns CDR1 SGHRS and CDR2 YFSETQ. CDR3 length equals 18 residues. Losses at the gene ends were 0 bases for V and 1 base for J; bases not matched to a gene: 7. CDR3 amino acids: CASSLDGTSGWGTDTQYF. The CDR3 bases are TGCGCCAGCAGCTTGGACGGGACTAGCGGTTGGGGCACAGATACGCAGTATTTT.